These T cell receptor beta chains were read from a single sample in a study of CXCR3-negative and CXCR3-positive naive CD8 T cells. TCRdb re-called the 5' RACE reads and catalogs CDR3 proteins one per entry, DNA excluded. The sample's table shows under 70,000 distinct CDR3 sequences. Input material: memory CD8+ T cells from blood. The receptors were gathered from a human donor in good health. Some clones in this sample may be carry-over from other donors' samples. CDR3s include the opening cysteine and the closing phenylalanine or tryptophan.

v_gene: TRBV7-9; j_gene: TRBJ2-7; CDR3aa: CASSFSGGFDEQYF
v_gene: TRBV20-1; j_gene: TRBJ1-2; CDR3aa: CSARDIRGGTYGYTF
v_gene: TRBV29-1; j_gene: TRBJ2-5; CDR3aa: CSVERSPFPQETQYF
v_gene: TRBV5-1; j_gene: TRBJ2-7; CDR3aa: CASSPTPGQATYEQYF
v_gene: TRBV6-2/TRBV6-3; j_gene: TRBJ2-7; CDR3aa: CASSYPTLYEQYF
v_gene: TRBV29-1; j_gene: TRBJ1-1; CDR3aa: CSVEPETGNAEAFF
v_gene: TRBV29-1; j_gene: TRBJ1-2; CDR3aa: CSVDIGEYGYTF
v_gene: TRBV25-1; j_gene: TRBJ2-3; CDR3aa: CATLNSERTDTQYF
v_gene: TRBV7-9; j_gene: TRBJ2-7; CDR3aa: CASSLPGGYEQYF
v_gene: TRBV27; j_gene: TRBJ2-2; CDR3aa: CASSLSGLAAPRNTGELFF
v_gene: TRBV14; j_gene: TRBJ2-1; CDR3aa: CASSQGSGVFREQFF
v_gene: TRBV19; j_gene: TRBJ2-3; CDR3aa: CASSIGTDTQYF
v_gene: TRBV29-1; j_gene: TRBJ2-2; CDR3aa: CSVWSRENTGELFF
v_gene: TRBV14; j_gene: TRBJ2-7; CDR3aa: CASSQVSEGKDEQYF
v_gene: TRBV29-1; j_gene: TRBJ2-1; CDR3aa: CSSRTSGYNEQFF
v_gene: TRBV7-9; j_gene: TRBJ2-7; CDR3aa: CASSYGGELNEQYF
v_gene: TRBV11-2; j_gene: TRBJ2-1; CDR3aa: CASSSDRYSGSPPNEQFF
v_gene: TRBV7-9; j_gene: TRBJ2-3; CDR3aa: CASSPTDPGTDTQYF
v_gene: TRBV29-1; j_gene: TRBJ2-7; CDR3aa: CSVDTDTSYEQYF
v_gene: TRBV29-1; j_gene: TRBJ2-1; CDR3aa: CSVEDLADYNEQFF
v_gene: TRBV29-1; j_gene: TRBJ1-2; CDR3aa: CSVEDWTGANYGYTF
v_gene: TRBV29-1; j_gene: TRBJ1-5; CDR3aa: CSVVEGGNQPQHF
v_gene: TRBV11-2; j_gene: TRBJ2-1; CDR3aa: CASSAPSGGDYNEQFF
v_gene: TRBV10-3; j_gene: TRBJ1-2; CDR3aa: CAISAGIYGYTF
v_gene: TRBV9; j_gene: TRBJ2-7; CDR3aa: CASSVGGTTYEQYF
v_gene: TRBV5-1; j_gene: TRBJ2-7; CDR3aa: CASSMGQGEYEQYF
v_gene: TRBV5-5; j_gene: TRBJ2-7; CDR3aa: CASSFGRVDEQYF